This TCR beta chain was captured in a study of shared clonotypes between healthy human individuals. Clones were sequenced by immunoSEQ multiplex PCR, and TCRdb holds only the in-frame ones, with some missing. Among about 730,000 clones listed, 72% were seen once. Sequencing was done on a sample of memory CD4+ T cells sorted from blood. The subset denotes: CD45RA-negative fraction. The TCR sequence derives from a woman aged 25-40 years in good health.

As DNA, the CDR3 is TGTGCCACCAGCAGAGAGGGAGATGGGGCGGAGACCCAGTACTTC. This encodes CATSREGDGAETQYF. This chain connects TRBV15 to TRBJ2-5; D may match TRBD1 or TRBD2 (5 bases each). V was pared by 0 bases and J by 5 bases, with 13 bases between. The CDR3 consists of 15 residues. Germline V gene sequence: CDR1 LNHNV, CDR2 YYDKDF (reference sequence).